This T cell receptor beta chain was recorded in a study of CD8 T cells in ankylosing spondylitis (dated 2017 in TCRdb). Study-wide context: The study set out to find disease-linked TCR variants by profiling T cell receptor beta repertoires in ankylosing spondylitis patients and healthy donors. In total, the full study cohort was made up of over a hundred healthy donors and approximately 27 ankylosing spondylitis patients. Peripheral blood was sampled, and synovial fluid was additionally collected from ankylosing spondylitis patients.

The full study reports these points: The disease-linked clones were reported as significantly enriched in matched synovial fluid samples from ankylosing spondylitis patients. The disease-linked clones had a CD8+ phenotype and were found at relatively low frequencies in peripheral blood. A TCR beta motif made up of several highly homologous amino acid variants appeared to be characteristic of blood from ankylosing spondylitis patients. Some of the motif variants had been reported before in the synovial fluid and blood of reactive arthritis patients, a finding that suggests common disease-initiation mechanisms.

The CDR3 goes from the cysteine to the phenylalanine over 11 residues. CDR3 DNA only is kept here, 33 bases in frame from base 1. Sequences MDHEN (CDR1) and SYDVKM (CDR2) are obtained from the germline V gene. Sequencer: Illumina HiSeq 2500. Quantitative 5'-RACE with molecular barcodes was used to prepare TCR beta libraries. As for the authors' bioinformatics: A new computational method based on a probabilistic model of VDJ rearrangement was used to identify disease-linked TCR variants. The public reads were reprocessed in TCRdb via fastp at Q25 and MiXCR, keeping in-frame beta chains. Entries that share a CDR3 protein sequence are merged under the most common genes and DNA. TCRdb, not the original authors, processed these V and J calls. Counted in this sample were 150,000 to 200,000 distinct CDR3 sequences; around 19% of them appeared once. Together, the top ten hold roughly 8% of the sample. This clonotype was detected ten times or more. Its antigen is currently not known. The junction shows a germline mismatch at one end, possibly a read error.

This TCR was sampled from a male donor with ankylosing spondylitis or in good health (not recorded which). Sequenced: blood, either unsorted or a sorted T cell fraction (not recorded which). The chain is encoded by TRBV28 joined to TRBJ2-2, with TRBD2 identical over 8 junction bases. The nucleotide sequence is given as TGCGCCAGCGGGGGTACCGGGGAGCTGTTTTTT. Translated, it reads CASGGTGELFF.